Below, 28 T cell receptor beta chains from the same sample are listed, as sequenced in a study of T cell responses to AZD1222 COVID-19 vaccine. Some clones are missing from TCRdb's copy, which holds only in-frame ones; the method was immunoSEQ multiplex PCR. The data contain 90,000 to 150,000 clones, around 88% of them seen just once; the ten biggest clones take up 4% to 5.5%. The sample consisted of peripheral blood, taken on day 0 of AZD1222 vaccination. The receptors originated from an adult in good health.

This clone was seen a single time. The rearrangement joins TRBV7-2 to TRBJ2-7; TRBD2 matches 9 bases. Germline assignment: CDR1 SGHTA and CDR2 FQGNSA. The CDR3 extends over 15 amino acids. Trimming at V came to 3 bases and at J to 2 bases, leaving 5 bases not matched to a gene. The CDR3 DNA follows: TGTGCCAGCAGCTTGGCAGGCGGGGGGGCCTACGAGCAGTACTTC. Its protein product is CASSLAGGGAYEQYF. The variable domain in full, with the rest retrieved from reference TRBV7-2 and TRBJ2-7, is GAGVSQSPSNKVTEKGKDVELRCDPISGHTALYWYRQSLGQGLEFLIYFQGNSAPDKSGLPSDRFSAERTGGSVSTLTIQRTQQEDSAVYLCASSLAGGGAYEQYFGPGTRLTVT.

This clone was detected once. This chain connects TRBV19 to TRBJ1-5; D gene unclear. The CDR3 has 14 amino acids. The V and J ends lost 3 bases and 0 bases respectively, with 6 bases between them. Per the germline V gene, CDR1 is LNHDA and CDR2 is SQIVND (reference sequence). The CDR3 bases are TGTGCCAGTAGTATTGCAGATAGCAATCAGCCCCAGCATTTT. Amino acids: CASSIADSNQPQHF.

The genes are TRBV6-5 and TRBJ1-1; D is unresolved. CDR1 MNHEY and CDR2 SVGAGI come from the germline V gene. Trimming stripped 2 bases from V and 2 bases from J, with 9 bases between. CDR3 length equals 14 residues. The CDR3 is CASSYRIPNTEAFF. The CDR3 region has the DNA TGTGCCAGCAGTTACAGGATTCCAAACACTGAAGCTTTCTTT.

This chain uses TRBV2 with TRBJ1-6; D uncertain. Trimming pared 3 bases from V and 7 bases from J, leaving 10 bases between. Germline CDR1 and CDR2: SNHLY and FYNNEI. The CDR3 consists of 14 residues. This chain's CDR3 is CASSEGNTNSPLHF. The DNA of the CDR3 is TGTGCCAGCAGTGAGGGGAACACGAATTCACCCCTCCACTTT.

The rearrangement uses TRBV19 and TRBJ2-5, with D tentatively TRBD2 (5 bases). Germline CDR1 reads LNHDA; CDR2 reads SQIVND (reference sequence). V lost 5 bases to trimming and J lost 5 bases, with 15 bases between them. The CDR3 loop spans 14 amino acids. CDR3 amino acids: CASSPGFVGETQYF. CDR3 nucleotides: TGTGCCAGTAGTCCGGGATTCGTGGGGGAGACCCAGTACTTC.

The V and J genes are TRBV4-1 and TRBJ1-1; 8 bases are a match to TRBD1. J lost 7 bases, V lost 0 bases, and 4 bases had no gene match. Germline V gene lookup returns CDR1 MGHRA and CDR2 YSYEKL. The CDR3 is made up of 14 amino acids. The DNA of the CDR3 is TGCGCCAGCAGCCAAGACAGCGACAGGGGTGAAGCTTTCTTT. This sequence encodes CASSQDSDRGEAFF.

This clone is a singleton in its sample. V and J are TRBV18 and TRBJ1-4, with TRBD1 as a possible D gene (6 bases). Trimming removed 0 bases at V and 11 bases at J, with 31 bases between. CDR1 and CDR2 (germline): KGHSH, LQKENI. The CDR3 is 20 residues long. The CDR3 DNA reads as TGTGCCAGCTCACCACCTACACGGGGGGCGGTCGGGGGATCGACGGAGAAACTGTTTTTT. This sequence encodes CASSPPTRGAVGGSTEKLFF.

This clone was found once. The rearrangement links TRBV7-2 to TRBJ1-1; no firm D call. Trimming took off 4 bases at V and 5 bases at J, with 14 bases between the two ends. Per the germline V gene, CDR1 is SGHTA and CDR2 is FQGNSA. The CDR3 is 14 residues long. CDR3 sequence: CASSSPTGRTEAFF. As DNA, the CDR3 is TGTGCCAGCAGCTCGCCGACGGGGAGGACTGAAGCTTTCTTT.

This clone came up once. J is TRBJ1-3 and V is TRBV6-5; D not certain. Germline loops: CDR1 MNHEY, CDR2 SVGAGI. The CDR3 covers 13 residues. The CDR3, as DNA: TGTACCCACCACCGTCACTCTGGAAACACCATATATTTT. It encodes CTHHRHSGNTIYF.

The chain recombines TRBV7-2 with TRBJ1-1, with D unresolved. Germline loops: CDR1 SGHTA, CDR2 FQGNSA. The CDR3 contains 13 residues. V lost 1 base, J lost 4 bases, and 7 bases lay in between. The CDR3 region is CASSLVAFTEAFF. As DNA, the CDR3 is TGTGCCAGCAGCTTAGTGGCATTCACTGAAGCTTTCTTT.

This chain joins TRBV4-3 and TRBJ2-3; possibly TRBD2 for D (5 bases). CDR1 and CDR2 (germline): LGHNA, YSLEER. The CDR3 has 14 residues. V lost 1 base and J lost 4, with 9 bases in between. CDR3 DNA sequence: TGCGCCAGCAGCCAAGCGGCTAGCCCAGATACGCAGTATTTT. Amino acids: CASSQAASPDTQYF.

In nucleotides, the CDR3 is TGTGCCAGCAGCCAAACCCAAAATCAGCCCCAGCATTTT. As protein: CASSQTQNQPQHF. The rearrangement uses TRBV16 and TRBJ1-5; D uncertain. The germline V gene has CDR1 KGHSY and CDR2 FQNENV. The CDR3 runs 13 residues. Trimming shortened V by 2 bases and J by 4 bases, and 6 bases separated the two germline ends.

The CDR3, as DNA: TGTGCCAGCAGCCCCAAGGTGGGGACAGCGAACACTGAAGCTTTCTTT. This encodes CASSPKVGTANTEAFF. J is TRBJ1-1 and V is TRBV5-4; TRBD1 aligns across 7 bases. Germline assignment: CDR1 SGHNT and CDR2 YYREEE (reference sequence). The CDR3 runs to 16 residues. J gave up 1 base and V 4 bases, and 10 bases lay outside the gene matches.

CDR3 protein: CASGRTVGEETQYF. Here the CDR3 DNA reads TGTGCTAGTGGTAGGACAGTGGGGGAAGAGACCCAGTACTTC. The chain recombines TRBV12-5 with TRBJ2-5; weak D call: TRBD1 (6 bases). Germline V gives CDR1 LGHNT, CDR2 FRNRAP. The CDR3 contains 14 residues. V was clipped by 5 bases and J by 3 bases, with 13 bases between them.

The V and J genes are TRBV15 and TRBJ1-3; possibly TRBD1 for D (5 bases). Germline-derived CDR1 and CDR2 are LNHNV and YYDKDF (reference sequence). The CDR3 sequence is 16 residues long. Trimming took off 2 bases at V and 4 bases at J, with 15 bases between the two ends. CDR3 in DNA: TGTGCCACCAGCAGACTTCAGGGTAGTGCCGGAAACACCATATATTTT. Protein sequence: CATSRLQGSAGNTIYF.

CDR3 amino acids: CATKSGEPNQPQHF. CDR3 coding DNA: TGTGCCACCAAATCAGGGGAACCCAATCAGCCCCAGCATTTT. V gene TRBV24-1 combines with J gene TRBJ1-5; D is possibly TRBD1 (6 bases). This CDR3 contains 14 residues. Per the germline V gene, CDR1 is KGHDR and CDR2 is SFDVKD. The V end was cut by 8 bases, the J end by 3 bases, with 13 bases between.

The chain employs TRBV4-2 and TRBJ1-2, with a tentative D call TRBD1 (5 bases). The length of the CDR3 is 15 residues. Looked up from germline, CDR1 is LGHNA and CDR2 is YNFKEQ. Between the trimmed V and J ends, which lost 0 bases and 4 bases, there was a span of 12 bases. This CDR3 is CASSQDPQDIYGYTF. The CDR3 DNA reads TGTGCCAGCAGCCAAGATCCTCAGGACATCTATGGCTACACCTTC.

V and J are TRBV24-1 and TRBJ2-1; a possible D gene is TRBD2 (5 bases). Trimming removed 3 bases from V and 4 bases from J, with 15 bases in between. This CDR3 has 16 amino acids. Germline V CDR1 and CDR2: KGHDR, SFDVKD. The CDR3 DNA follows: TGTGCCACCAGTGATCTAGGCCGGGGTGATTACAATGAGCAGTTCTTC. Translation gives CATSDLGRGDYNEQFF.

The chain carries TRBV28 and TRBJ1-3; D call uncertain. Germline V gene lookup returns CDR1 MDHEN and CDR2 SYDVKM. The CDR3 extends over 15 amino acids. The V end lost 4 bases, the J end lost 1 base, and 11 bases lay between the germline ends. CDR3 in amino acids: CASSSIRVSGNTIYF. DNA for the CDR3: TGTGCCAGCAGTTCCATAAGGGTGTCTGGAAACACCATATATTTT.

V is TRBV7-9 and J is TRBJ1-2; unclear D gene. Trimming left V 2 bases short and J 1 base short, with 5 bases between. The V gene's germline CDR1 is SEHNR and CDR2 FQNEAQ (reference sequence). The CDR3 loop spans 13 amino acids. Here the CDR3 DNA reads TGTGCCAGCAGCTTACAGGATAACTATGGCTACACCTTC. This gives the protein CASSLQDNYGYTF.

The chain has TRBV7-6 and TRBJ2-1; D unresolved. The CDR3 is 13 residues long. Between the trimmed V and J ends, which lost 2 bases and 2 bases, there was a span of 4 bases. The germline V gene has CDR1 SGHVS and CDR2 FNYEAQ. The CDR3 is CASSLNPYNEQFF. The CDR3, as DNA: TGTGCCAGCAGCTTAAATCCCTACAATGAGCAGTTCTTC.

The CDR3 nucleotides read TGTGCCATCAGACCGGGACAGGGAATCTTAGGCTACACCTTC. The encoded protein is CAIRPGQGILGYTF. This sequence joins TRBV10-3 and TRBJ1-2; 9 bases line up with TRBD1. J was trimmed by 8 bases and V by 6 bases; bases with no gene match: 10. This CDR3 contains 14 residues. Germline values: CDR1 ENHRY, CDR2 SYGVKD.

The chain carries TRBV7-2 and TRBJ2-3; D is ambiguous. The CDR3 is 12 residues long. Germline-derived CDR1 and CDR2 are SGHTA and FQGNSA. V was trimmed by 0 bases and J by 6 bases, leaving 4 bases between them. The CDR3 DNA reads as TGTGCCAGCAGCTTAGCGTCGGATACGCAGTATTTT. Translation gives CASSLASDTQYF.

The chain joins TRBV18 to TRBJ1-4, with TRBD1 matching 9 bases. The CDR3 spans 14 residues. Losses at the gene ends were 3 bases for V and 6 bases for J; bases not matched to a gene: 2. The germline CDR1 and CDR2 sequences are KGHSH and LQKENI. The CDR3 sequence: CASSPGTGYEKLFF. The CDR3 region has the DNA TGTGCCAGCTCACCCGGGACAGGGTATGAAAAACTGTTTTTT.

The chain is built from TRBV18 and TRBJ1-1, with unresolved D. Trimming cost V 6 bases and J 2 bases, with 4 bases left between them. Germline V lookup: CDR1 KGHSH, CDR2 LQKENI. The CDR3 contains 11 residues. CDR3 region: CASSPNTEAFF. The DNA for the CDR3 is TGTGCCAGCTCCCCTAACACTGAAGCTTTCTTT.

This clone has a single count. V and J are TRBV2 and TRBJ1-2, with D uncertain. CDR1 is SNHLY, CDR2 FYNNEI, per germline. V was cut by 3 bases and J by 8 bases, with 10 bases left in between. The CDR3 contains 12 residues. This CDR3 is CASSERENGYTF. The CDR3 nucleotides are TGTGCCAGCAGTGAGAGGGAGAACGGCTACACCTTC.

The chain is built from TRBV19 and TRBJ2-7; D ambiguous. Trimming removed 4 bases from V and 3 bases from J, with 7 bases in between. The CDR3 is 12 amino acids. The germline V gene encodes CDR1 LNHDA and CDR2 SQIVND (reference sequence). CDR3 DNA sequence: TGTGCCAGTAGTAAAGGGAACTACGAGCAGTACTTC. It encodes CASSKGNYEQYF. Using reference TRBV19 and TRBJ2-7 for the parts outside the CDR3, the full variable domain is DGGITQSPKYLFRKEGQNVTLSCEQNLNHDAMYWYRQDPGQGLRLIYYSQIVNDFQKGDIAEGYSVSREKKESFPLTVTSAQKNPTAFYLCASSKGNYEQYFGPGTRLTVT.

V gene TRBV29-1 combines with J gene TRBJ1-3; unclear D gene. Germline loops: CDR1 SQVTM, CDR2 ANQGSEA. The V gene lost 6 bases and the J gene lost 0 bases, with 12 bases spanning the gap. The CDR3 is 14 amino acids. As DNA, the CDR3 is TGCAGCGTGACCGGGGTTAACTCTGGAAACACCATATATTTT. Translating it yields CSVTGVNSGNTIYF.